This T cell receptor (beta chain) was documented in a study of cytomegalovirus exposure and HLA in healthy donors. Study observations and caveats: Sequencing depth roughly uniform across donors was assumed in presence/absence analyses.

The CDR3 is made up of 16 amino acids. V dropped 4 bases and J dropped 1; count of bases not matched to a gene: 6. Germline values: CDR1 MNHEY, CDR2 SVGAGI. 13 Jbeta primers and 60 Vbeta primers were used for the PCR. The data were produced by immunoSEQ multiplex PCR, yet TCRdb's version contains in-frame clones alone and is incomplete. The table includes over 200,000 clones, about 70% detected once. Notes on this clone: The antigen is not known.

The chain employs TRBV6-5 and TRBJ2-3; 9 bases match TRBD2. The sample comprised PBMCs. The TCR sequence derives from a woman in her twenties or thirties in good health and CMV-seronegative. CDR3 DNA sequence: TGTGCCAGCAGTTCCAGTATAGCGGGGGGCACAGATACGCAGTATTTT. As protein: CASSSSIAGGTDTQYF.